A selection of T cell receptor beta chains follows, all from one sample in a study of read filtering for tumor transcriptome and immune sequencing. TCRdb fed the reads into MiXCR, producing one record per CDR3 protein. The profile shows about 130,000 distinct CDR3 sequences, around 14% of them singletons. The sequenced material came from a population of CD138-negative cells sorted from bone marrow. The receptors come from a donor aged 40 or over with multiple myeloma. The CDR3 runs from the conserved cysteine through the conserved F or W. D genes are given only for firm matches. Expanded clones are given a class, and other clones once, few, many or no size at all.

v_call: TRBV29-1; j_call: TRBJ2-7; d_call: NA; clone_size: few; cdr3_aa: CSAGQPNNEQYF; cdr3_nt: TGCAGCGCAGGACAGCCAAACAACGAGCAGTACTTC
v_call: TRBV4-1; j_call: TRBJ2-1; d_call: TRBD2; clone_size: many; cdr3_aa: CASSQDRASGVRRNEQFF; cdr3_nt: TGCGCCAGCAGCCAAGATAGGGCTAGCGGGGTTAGGAGGAATGAGCAGTTCTTC
v_call: TRBV7-2; j_call: TRBJ2-1; d_call: TRBD2; clone_size: few; cdr3_aa: CASSGSGTSYNEQFF; cdr3_nt: TGTGCCAGCAGCGGTAGCGGGACCTCCTACAATGAGCAGTTCTTC
v_call: TRBV6-2/TRBV6-3; j_call: TRBJ2-3; d_call: TRBD1; clone_size: NA; cdr3_aa: CASSYPRTGTDTQYF; cdr3_nt: TGTGCCAGCAGTTACCCTAGGACAGGGACAGATACGCAGTATTTT
v_call: TRBV2; j_call: TRBJ2-1; d_call: NA; clone_size: many; cdr3_aa: CASRSDNSYNEQFF; cdr3_nt: TGTGCCAGTCGTTCGGACAACTCCTACAATGAGCAGTTCTTC
v_call: TRBV5-5; j_call: TRBJ2-4; d_call: NA; clone_size: many; cdr3_aa: CASSPRVGRVDIQYF; cdr3_nt: TGTGCCAGCAGCCCGAGGGTCGGCAGGGTCGACATTCAGTACTTC
v_call: TRBV20-1; j_call: TRBJ2-7; d_call: TRBD2; clone_size: many; cdr3_aa: CSAREWREGFEQYF; cdr3_nt: TGCAGTGCTAGAGAATGGCGGGAGGGCTTCGAGCAGTACTTC
v_call: TRBV11-2; j_call: TRBJ2-2; d_call: NA; clone_size: NA; cdr3_aa: CASSVPGATGEPFF; cdr3_nt: TGTGCCAGCAGCGTCCCAGGGGCAACCGGGGAGCCGTTTTTT
v_call: TRBV20-1; j_call: TRBJ2-7; d_call: NA; clone_size: many; cdr3_aa: CSARGPSGEYEQYF; cdr3_nt: TGCAGTGCTAGAGGGCCCAGCGGAGAATACGAGCAGTACTTC
v_call: TRBV29-1; j_call: TRBJ1-2; d_call: NA; clone_size: many; cdr3_aa: CSGGGLYGYTF; cdr3_nt: TGCAGCGGGGGGGGTCTCTATGGCTACACCTTC
v_call: TRBV4-2; j_call: TRBJ1-1; d_call: NA; clone_size: many; cdr3_aa: CASSQQDRFNTEAFF; cdr3_nt: TGTGCCAGCAGCCAACAAGACAGATTTAACACTGAAGCTTTCTTT
v_call: TRBV20-1; j_call: TRBJ2-5; d_call: TRBD2; clone_size: many; cdr3_aa: CSAHGGLAGVGQETQYF; cdr3_nt: TGCAGTGCTCATGGGGGACTAGCGGGAGTAGGGCAAGAGACCCAGTACTTC
v_call: TRBV2; j_call: TRBJ2-1; d_call: TRBD2; clone_size: many; cdr3_aa: CASGTSGNRVRQFF; cdr3_nt: TGTGCCAGCGGGACTAGCGGGAATCGGGTGAGGCAGTTCTTC
v_call: TRBV19; j_call: TRBJ1-1; d_call: NA; clone_size: many; cdr3_aa: CASSAISGFGEAFF; cdr3_nt: TGTGCCAGTAGCGCGATCTCGGGGTTCGGTGAAGCTTTCTTT
v_call: TRBV18; j_call: TRBJ1-5; d_call: TRBD1; clone_size: NA; cdr3_aa: CASSPQQGANQPQHF; cdr3_nt: TGTGCCAGCTCACCGCAACAGGGGGCCAATCAGCCCCAGCATTTT
v_call: TRBV13; j_call: TRBJ2-7; d_call: NA; clone_size: few; cdr3_aa: CASSSVLPDGVYEQYF; cdr3_nt: TGTGCCAGCAGCTCCGTTCTACCCGACGGGGTCTACGAGCAGTACTTC
v_call: TRBV20-1; j_call: TRBJ2-2; d_call: TRBD2; clone_size: many; cdr3_aa: CSASPSGRAAGELFF; cdr3_nt: TGCAGTGCTAGTCCTAGCGGGAGGGCCGCCGGGGAGCTGTTTTTT
v_call: TRBV25-1; j_call: TRBJ1-5; d_call: NA; clone_size: many; cdr3_aa: CASSESAGSGQPQHF; cdr3_nt: TGTGCCAGCAGTGAATCAGCGGGATCGGGGCAGCCCCAGCATTTT
v_call: TRBV20-1; j_call: TRBJ2-5; d_call: NA; clone_size: many; cdr3_aa: CSARDGRETQYF; cdr3_nt: TGCAGTGCTAGAGATGGACGAGAGACCCAGTACTTC
v_call: TRBV19; j_call: TRBJ2-6; d_call: NA; clone_size: many; cdr3_aa: CASSSSDSSGANVLTF; cdr3_nt: TGTGCCAGTAGTTCCAGTGATTCCTCTGGGGCCAACGTCCTGACTTTC
v_call: TRBV12-5; j_call: TRBJ2-1; d_call: TRBD2; clone_size: many; cdr3_aa: CASGSQGGEFF; cdr3_nt: TGTGCTAGTGGTTCCCAGGGAGGGGAGTTCTTC
v_call: TRBV6-6; j_call: TRBJ2-7; d_call: TRBD1; clone_size: many; cdr3_aa: CASSYSSTGYPYEQYF; cdr3_nt: TGTGCCAGCAGTTACTCGTCGACAGGGTACCCCTACGAGCAGTACTTC
v_call: TRBV18; j_call: TRBJ1-1; d_call: NA; clone_size: many; cdr3_aa: CASSLDPGQVNTEAFF; cdr3_nt: TGTGCCAGCTCACTCGACCCGGGACAAGTGAACACTGAAGCTTTCTTT
v_call: TRBV5-4; j_call: TRBJ2-2; d_call: NA; clone_size: few; cdr3_aa: CASSVKRSPNTGELFF; cdr3_nt: TGTGCCAGCAGCGTTAAGCGGAGCCCTAACACCGGGGAGCTGTTTTTT
v_call: TRBV2; j_call: TRBJ2-7; d_call: NA; clone_size: many; cdr3_aa: CASSEVEDLDEQYF; cdr3_nt: TGTGCCAGCAGTGAAGTTGAGGACTTGGACGAGCAGTACTTC
v_call: TRBV20-1; j_call: TRBJ2-1; d_call: TRBD2; clone_size: many; cdr3_aa: CSARLAVGLSSYNEQFF; cdr3_nt: TGCAGTGCTAGACTAGCGGTCGGTTTAAGCTCCTACAATGAGCAGTTCTTC
v_call: TRBV29-1; j_call: TRBJ2-3; d_call: NA; clone_size: NA; cdr3_aa: CSVARDVGHAQYF; cdr3_nt: TGCAGCGTCGCCCGGGACGTAGGCCATGCGCAGTATTTT
v_call: TRBV7-7; j_call: TRBJ1-1; d_call: NA; clone_size: NA; cdr3_aa: CASSFSANAEAFF; cdr3_nt: TGTGCCAGCAGCTTCAGCGCTAACGCTGAGGCTTTCTTT
v_call: TRBV18; j_call: TRBJ2-7; d_call: NA; clone_size: many; cdr3_aa: CASSPGAEAYEQYF; cdr3_nt: TGTGCCAGCTCACCCGGGGCAGAGGCCTACGAGCAGTACTTC
v_call: TRBV4-1; j_call: TRBJ2-1; d_call: TRBD2; clone_size: many; cdr3_aa: CASSQEETSGSGYEQFF; cdr3_nt: TGCGCCAGCAGCCAAGAGGAGACTAGCGGGAGTGGCTATGAGCAGTTCTTC
v_call: TRBV7-9; j_call: TRBJ2-7; d_call: NA; clone_size: few; cdr3_aa: CASRSGPYEQYF; cdr3_nt: TGTGCCAGCAGGTCGGGGCCTTACGAGCAGTACTTC